What follows describes a single T cell receptor (beta chain). The junction had 4 bases not matched to a gene; V was cut back by 2 bases and J by 10 bases. CDR1 and CDR2 (germline): SGHTA, FQGNSA. CDR3 length: 13 residues. As originally analysed: Reference gene primer amplification gave nucleated cell count estimates. The repertoire was sequenced with immunoSEQ multiplex PCR; TCRdb's copy has only in-frame clones and lacks some. From that table come the V and J calls and clone size; the DNA was used to work out D and trimming. The data show more than 130,000 clones, with roughly 80% seen just once and 8% to 10% held by the top ten. This sample was included in a study of blood T cell repertoires in COVID-19. In the study overall: COVID-19 samples, acute and convalescent, were from the United States, Italy and Spain. PBMCs, B-cell-depleted T cells, or T cells were the source of the cDNA or gDNA that made up the material.

V gene TRBV7-2 combines with J gene TRBJ2-1, with 8 bases fitting TRBD2. The source of this sequence is an elderly woman in a cohort sampled during active or convalescent COVID-19. The sample taken for sequencing was peripheral blood. CDR3 DNA: TGTGCCAGCAGCTTAATCTTAGCGGGGGAGCAGTTCTTC. It encodes CASSLILAGEQFF. The variable domain in full, with the rest retrieved from reference TRBV7-2 and TRBJ2-1, is GAGVSQSPSNKVTEKGKDVELRCDPISGHTALYWYRQSLGQGLEFLIYFQGNSAPDKSGLPSDRFSAERTGGSVSTLTIQRTQQEDSAVYLCASSLILAGEQFFGPGTRLTVL.